A single sample is the source of the 30 T cell receptor beta chains below, sequenced in a study of cytomegalovirus exposure and HLA in healthy donors. With 60 Vbeta and 13 Jbeta primers, the PCR was carried out. TCRdb's table, derived via immunoSEQ multiplex PCR, lists solely in-frame clones and lacks some. The table includes around 120,000 clones, 15% to 19% detected once. Material for sequencing was PBMCs. These receptor sequences come from a woman between 18 and 29 years old in good health and CMV-seronegative.

This clone was seen only a few times. The rearrangement links TRBV19 to TRBJ2-7; D is uncertain. CDR1 is LNHDA and CDR2 is SQIVND in the germline V gene (reference sequence). The CDR3 totals 12 residues. Trimming pared 5 bases from V and 2 bases from J, leaving 7 bases between. DNA for the CDR3: TGTGCCAGTAGTGAGCACCCCTACGAGCAGTACTTC. Translated, it gives CASSEHPYEQYF.

The chain uses TRBV11-2 and TRBJ2-7, with D maybe TRBD1 (5 bases). V lost 6 bases, J lost 3 bases, and 18 bases lay in between. Germline lookup yields CDR1 SGHAT and CDR2 FQNNGV. The CDR3 extends over 15 amino acids. The CDR3 protein is CASSGWAGSNYEQYF. CDR3 bases: TGTGCCAGCAGTGGTTGGGCAGGGTCAAACTACGAGCAGTACTTC.

This clone showed up just a few times. This chain links TRBV30 with TRBJ2-7, with 10 nucleotides matching TRBD2. The ends lost 1 base at V and 4 bases at J; junction bases unmatched: 10. Germline V lookup: CDR1 GTSNPN, CDR2 SVGIG (reference sequence). The CDR3 runs 16 residues. In DNA, the CDR3 is TGTGCCTGGAGTGGGGCCTCCGGGACTAGCGAATACGAGCAGTACTTC. It translates to CAWSGASGTSEYEQYF.

This clone is categorized as medium-sized. The genes are TRBV7-2 and TRBJ2-5, with 9 bases aligning to TRBD2. Looked up from germline, CDR1 is SGHTA and CDR2 is FQGNSA. The CDR3 covers 15 residues. The V segment lost 5 bases and the J segment 5 bases; nucleotides outside the gene matches: 9. CDR3 in amino acids: CASSLIAGVGETQYF. The CDR3 DNA is TGTGCCAGCAGCCTTATAGCGGGAGTTGGCGAGACCCAGTACTTC.

This chain connects TRBV6-1 to TRBJ2-1; 7 bases line up with TRBD2. The length of the CDR3 is 15 residues. V was clipped by 6 bases and J by 4 bases; unmatched bases: 9. The germline V gene encodes CDR1 MNHNS and CDR2 SASEGT. The CDR3 region is CASSNSGHRYNEQFF. Here the CDR3 DNA reads TGTGCCAGCAGCAATAGCGGGCACCGGTACAATGAGCAGTTCTTC.

There are a few counts of this clone. Compared with germline, one end of the junction differs, possibly owing to a read error. The rearrangement links TRBV11-3 to TRBJ1-5; 8 bases line up with TRBD1. The CDR3 length is 15 residues. Germline-derived CDR1 and CDR2 are SGHNT and YENEEA. This CDR3 is CASSLGQGGNQPQHF. CDR3 nucleotides: TGTGCCAGCAGTTTAGGACAGGGAGGCAATCAGCCCCAGCATTTT.

CDR3 nucleotides: TGTGCCAGCAGCCGTAGGGAGAGAAAAAATGAAAAACTGTTTTTT. Protein sequence: CASSRRERKNEKLFF. V usage is TRBV7-9 and J usage is TRBJ1-4; no definite D call. Germline values: CDR1 SEHNR, CDR2 FQNEAQ (reference sequence). The CDR3 contains 15 residues. Trimming pared 5 bases from V and 5 bases from J, leaving 15 bases between.

In its sample, this clone was seen a few times. This chain uses TRBV27 with TRBJ2-2; 13 nucleotides line up with TRBD2. The CDR3 has 17 amino acids. Germline CDR1 and CDR2: MNHEY and SMNVEV (reference sequence). Trimming cost V 1 base and J 3 bases; bases outside gene matches: 2. The CDR3 spells CASSLWTSGSDTGELFF. The CDR3 coding sequence is TGTGCCAGCAGTTTATGGACTAGCGGGAGCGACACCGGGGAGCTGTTTTTT.

V is TRBV6-5 and J is TRBJ1-1; maybe TRBD1 (5 bases). The CDR3 loop spans 14 amino acids. Germline V gene data show CDR1 as MNHEY and CDR2 as SVGAGI. With 5 bases removed from V and 0 bases from J, the gap between germline ends came to 10 bases. The CDR3 region is CASSRQLMNTEAFF. The CDR3 coding sequence is TGTGCCAGCAGTCGACAGCTAATGAACACTGAAGCTTTCTTT.

This clone showed up just a few times. One end of the junction varies from germline; a read error may be responsible. The J gene is TRBJ2-3, the V gene TRBV14, with 12 bases matching TRBD2. Germline CDR1 reads SGHDN; CDR2 reads FVKESK. The CDR3 spans 19 residues. Written as DNA, the CDR3 is TGTGCCAGCAGACAAGAACTAGCGGGGGGCCGTCTCCTCACAGATACGCAGTATTTT. Protein: CASRQELAGGRLLTDTQYF.

The chain couples TRBV27 to TRBJ1-4; D unresolved. This CDR3 has 14 residues. The germline V gene has CDR1 MNHEY and CDR2 SMNVEV (reference sequence). Trimming removed 2 bases at V and 6 bases at J, with 10 bases between. CDR3 nucleotide sequence: TGTGCCAGCAGTTTAACCAAGGAGGATGAAAAACTGTTTTTT. Translating it yields CASSLTKEDEKLFF.

The CDR3 is CASSVNRGGGTDTQYF. In nucleotides, the CDR3 is TGTGCCAGCAGCGTGAACAGGGGTGGGGGGACAGATACGCAGTATTTT. The V gene is TRBV9, the J gene TRBJ2-3; D is perhaps TRBD1 (7 bases). Looked up from germline, CDR1 is SGDLS and CDR2 is YYNGEE. The length of the CDR3 is 16 residues. Between the trimmed V and J ends, which lost 2 bases and 3 bases, there was a span of 16 bases.

The V and J genes are TRBV27 and TRBJ1-5; 8 nucleotides agree with TRBD1. This CDR3 is 16 amino acids long. Germline CDR1 MNHEY, CDR2 SMNVEV (reference sequence). Trimming took 3 bases from V and 0 from J; bases not matched to a gene: 4. The CDR3 bases are TGTGCCAGCAGTTTCACCGGGACAGGTAGCAATCAGCCCCAGCATTTT. The encoded protein is CASSFTGTGSNQPQHF.

In DNA, the CDR3 is TGCGCCAGCAGGCTGGGAGGGGCCTACAATGAGCAGTTCTTC. Translated, it gives CASRLGGAYNEQFF. The chain uses TRBV5-1 and TRBJ2-1; 7 nucleotides line up with TRBD2. Germline CDR1 reads SGHRS; CDR2 reads YFSETQ. This CDR3 region has 14 residues. J lost 2 bases, V lost 5 bases, and 4 bases had no gene match.

This clone was counted only a few times. The chain employs TRBV7-3 and TRBJ2-1, with 7 bases aligning to TRBD2. In germline, CDR1 is SGHTA, CDR2 FQGTGA. V lost 3 bases, J lost 4 bases, and 6 bases stayed unmatched. This CDR3 region has 15 residues. This CDR3 reads CASSFTPSGYNEQFF. The CDR3 DNA reads as TGTGCCAGCAGCTTCACGCCTAGCGGATACAATGAGCAGTTCTTC. The complete variable domain, with remaining parts taken from reference TRBV7-3 and TRBJ2-1, reads GAGVSQTPSNKVTEKGKYVELRCDPISGHTALYWYRQSLGQGPEFLIYFQGTGAADDSGLPNDRFFAVRPEGSVSTLKIQRTERGDSAVYLCASSFTPSGYNEQFFGPGTRLTVL.

This clone was counted a few times. V usage is TRBV28 and J usage is TRBJ2-4; 13 positions match TRBD2. Germline V gene data show CDR1 as MDHEN and CDR2 as SYDVKM. V shed 7 bases and J 1 base; nucleotides not matched to a gene: 13. The CDR3 spans 19 residues. Written as DNA, the CDR3 is TGTGCCAGCACGGTCGTGACGAGACTAGCGGGAGGTGCCAAAAACATTCAGTACTTC. This encodes CASTVVTRLAGGAKNIQYF.

The J gene is TRBJ1-5, the V gene TRBV4-1; 7 bases map to TRBD1. Germline V gene lookup returns CDR1 MGHRA and CDR2 YSYEKL. The V gene end was trimmed by 1 base and the J gene end by 2 bases; junction bases not matched to a gene: 8. The CDR3 loop spans 17 amino acids. CDR3 in DNA: TGCGCCAGCAGCCAAGGGGACAGCTCAATCGGCAATCAGCCCCAGCATTTT. Protein: CASSQGDSSIGNQPQHF.

This clone appeared a few times. The V and J genes are TRBV2 and TRBJ1-5; TRBD1 is a possible D gene (6 bases). Germline assignment: CDR1 SNHLY and CDR2 FYNNEI. The CDR3 loop spans 17 amino acids. The germline V and J ends were trimmed by 2 bases and 0 bases, with 14 bases remaining between them. The CDR3 sequence: CASSEFSGANSNQPQHF. The CDR3 nucleotides read TGTGCCAGCAGTGAATTCTCAGGGGCCAATAGCAATCAGCCCCAGCATTTT.

The chain carries TRBV7-2 and TRBJ2-6; D is possibly TRBD1 (5 bases). The CDR3 totals 16 residues. Trimming shortened V by 7 bases and J by 0 bases, and 13 bases separated the two germline ends. Germline values: CDR1 SGHTA, CDR2 FQGNSA. As DNA, the CDR3 is TGTGCCAGCACCCCCCCAAGGGGCTCTGGGGCCAACGTCCTGACTTTC. Amino acids: CASTPPRGSGANVLTF.

The chain employs TRBV10-3 and TRBJ2-1; TRBD2 matches at 9 bases. The CDR3 contains 18 residues. V was pared by 3 bases and J by 3 bases, with 12 bases of the junction left unmatched. The V gene's germline CDR1 is ENHRY and CDR2 SYGVKD. The CDR3 loop is CAISDFFWKREVYNEQFF. The CDR3 nucleotides read TGTGCCATCAGTGATTTTTTTTGGAAGCGGGAGGTCTACAATGAGCAGTTCTTC.

The gene calls are TRBV9 and TRBJ2-2; 8 positions agree with TRBD1. From germline, CDR1 is SGDLS and CDR2 YYNGEE. The trim removed 7 bases at V and 6 bases at J, leaving 5 bases unmatched. This CDR3 region has 13 residues. CDR3 sequence: CASGQGAPGELFF. In nucleotides, the CDR3 is TGTGCCAGCGGCCAGGGGGCACCCGGGGAGCTGTTTTTT.

This clone was observed a handful of times. This chain connects TRBV28 to TRBJ2-5, with 8 bases aligning to TRBD2. Germline V lookup: CDR1 MDHEN, CDR2 SYDVKM. The trim removed 6 bases at V and 4 bases at J, leaving 10 bases unmatched. This CDR3 is 15 amino acids long. The CDR3 DNA is TGTGCCAGCAGAAAGTCGGGGGGGAGGCGAGAGACCCAGTACTTC. Translating it yields CASRKSGGRRETQYF.

Only a few counts were recorded for this clone. This CDR3 reads CATSRGTDRGNQPQHF. The CDR3 region has the DNA TGTGCCACCAGCAGAGGTACGGACAGGGGCAATCAGCCCCAGCATTTT. The chain has TRBV15 and TRBJ1-5; 8 nucleotides line up with TRBD1. V lost 1 base to trimming and J lost 2 bases; unmatched junction nucleotides: 4. Germline values: CDR1 LNHNV, CDR2 YYDKDF (reference sequence). CDR3 length: 16 residues.

The rearrangement uses TRBV5-1 and TRBJ1-6; D not certain. CDR3 length equals 13 residues. Germline V gives CDR1 SGHRS, CDR2 YFSETQ. Trimming pared 7 bases from V and 7 bases from J, leaving 12 bases between. CDR3 in amino acids: CASRLGGNSPLHF. CDR3 DNA: TGCGCCAGCCGGCTAGGAGGAAATTCACCCCTCCACTTT.

This chain joins TRBV7-2 and TRBJ1-5; D is possibly TRBD1 (6 bases). V gave up 2 bases and J gave up 0 bases, with 8 bases separating them. This CDR3 contains 15 residues. Germline V gene lookup returns CDR1 SGHTA and CDR2 FQGNSA. CDR3 amino acids: CASSLYRDSNQPQHF. CDR3 bases: TGTGCCAGCAGCTTATACAGGGATAGCAATCAGCCCCAGCATTTT.

The CDR3 DNA sequence: TGTGCCAGCAGCTCCCCAGGGGGCGAGCAGCCCCAGCATTTT. This sequence encodes CASSSPGGEQPQHF. The chain has TRBV7-9 and TRBJ1-5; 8 bases fit TRBD1. The germline gives CDR1 SEHNR, CDR2 FQNEAQ (reference sequence). Unmatched junction bases numbered 6, after V lost 4 bases and J lost 7 bases. The CDR3 extends over 14 amino acids.

This clone was picked up a small number of times. The V gene is TRBV5-1, the J gene TRBJ1-4, with a tentative D call TRBD1 (5 bases). The germline V and J ends were trimmed by 7 bases and 7 bases, with 20 bases remaining between them. From germline, CDR1 is SGHRS and CDR2 YFSETQ. CDR3 size: 15 residues. The CDR3 spells CASRPGDQGTEKLFF. CDR3 in DNA: TGCGCCAGCCGCCCCGGCGACCAGGGTACTGAAAAACTGTTTTTT.

The genes are TRBV5-6 and TRBJ2-5; 8 positions match TRBD1. The CDR3 totals 17 residues. Losses at the gene ends were 2 bases for V and 5 bases for J; bases not matched to a gene: 14. The germline V gene encodes CDR1 SGHDT and CDR2 YYEEEE. CDR3 amino acids: CASSLLNHRGNLETQYF. The CDR3 DNA is TGTGCCAGCAGCTTACTCAACCACAGGGGGAATTTGGAGACCCAGTACTTC.

This sequence joins TRBV12-2 and TRBJ1-4; the D call TRBD1 from the table was never checked on the DNA. TRBV12-2 is tagged as a pseudogene. CDR3 length: 18 amino acids. CDR3 coding DNA: TGTGCAAGTCGCTTAGGTTCTAGCCGGGACAGGGGAAATGAAAAACTGTTTTTT. Protein product: CASRLGSSRDRGNEKLFF.

About this clone itself: A junction boundary mismatches the germline segment, possibly from a read error. This chain connects TRBV5-1 to TRBJ2-7, with 7 bases fitting TRBD1. Per germline, CDR1 SGHRS and CDR2 YFSETQ. There are 15 residues in the CDR3. The CDR3 DNA sequence: TGTGCCAGCAGCTTGAGACAGGGTGGTGGGCCCGAGCAGTACTTC. Encoded protein: CASSLRQGGGPEQYF. The variable domain in full, with the rest retrieved from reference TRBV5-1 and TRBJ2-7, is KAGVTQTPRYLIKTRGQQVTLSCSPISGHRSVSWYQQTPGQGLQFLFEYFSETQRNKGNFPGRFSGRQFSNSRSEMNVSTLELGDSALYLCASSLRQGGGPEQYFGPGTRLTVT.